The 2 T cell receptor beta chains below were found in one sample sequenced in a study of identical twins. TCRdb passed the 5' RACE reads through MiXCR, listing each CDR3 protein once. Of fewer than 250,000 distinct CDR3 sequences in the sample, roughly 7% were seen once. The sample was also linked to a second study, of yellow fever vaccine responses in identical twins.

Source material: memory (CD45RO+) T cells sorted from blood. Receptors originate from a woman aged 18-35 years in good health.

This CDR3 is CSARGETGVGNIQYF. The DNA for the CDR3 is TGCAGTGCTAGAGGCGAAACAGGGGTGGGAAACATTCAGTACTTC. The V gene is TRBV20-1, the J gene TRBJ2-4; TRBD1 agrees at 7 bases. Germline CDR1 DFQATT, CDR2 SNEGSKA (reference sequence). J gave up 6 bases and V 1 base, and 9 bases lay outside the gene matches. The CDR3 extends over 15 amino acids.

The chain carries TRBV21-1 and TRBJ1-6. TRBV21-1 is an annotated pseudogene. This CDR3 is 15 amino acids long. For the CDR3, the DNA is TGTGCCAGCAGCAAAGCGCAGGAGGGGAATTCACCCCTCCACTTT. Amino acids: CASSKAQEGNSPLHF.